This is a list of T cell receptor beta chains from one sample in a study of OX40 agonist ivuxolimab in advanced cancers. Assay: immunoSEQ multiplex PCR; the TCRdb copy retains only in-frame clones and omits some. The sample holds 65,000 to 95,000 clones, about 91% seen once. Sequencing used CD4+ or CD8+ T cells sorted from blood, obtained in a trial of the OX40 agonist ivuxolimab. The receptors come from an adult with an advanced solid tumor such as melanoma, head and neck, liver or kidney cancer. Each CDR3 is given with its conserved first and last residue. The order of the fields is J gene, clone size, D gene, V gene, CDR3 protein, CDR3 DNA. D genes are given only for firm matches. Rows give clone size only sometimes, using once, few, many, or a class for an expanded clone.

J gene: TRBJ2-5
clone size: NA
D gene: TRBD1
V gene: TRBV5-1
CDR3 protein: CASSPGTGGAETQYF
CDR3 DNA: TGCGCCAGCAGCCCGGGGACAGGGGGCGCGGAGACCCAGTACTTC

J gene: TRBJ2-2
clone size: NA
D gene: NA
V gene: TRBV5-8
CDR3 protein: CASSLVWDQDTGELFF
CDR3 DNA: TGTGCCAGCAGCTTGGTCTGGGACCAAGACACCGGGGAGCTGTTTTTT

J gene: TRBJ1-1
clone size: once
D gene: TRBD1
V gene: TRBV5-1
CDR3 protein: CASSLTGQGAVEAFF
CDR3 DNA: TGCGCCAGCAGCTTGACGGGACAGGGGGCTGTTGAAGCTTTCTTT

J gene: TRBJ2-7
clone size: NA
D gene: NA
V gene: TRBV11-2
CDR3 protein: CASSLDPTRRYEQYF
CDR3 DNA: TGTGCCAGCAGCTTAGACCCGACTAGAAGGTACGAGCAGTACTTC

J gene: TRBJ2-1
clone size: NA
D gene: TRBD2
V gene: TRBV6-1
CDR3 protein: CASSYTSGRNEQFF
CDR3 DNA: TGTGCCAGCAGCTATACTAGCGGGAGAAATGAGCAGTTCTTC

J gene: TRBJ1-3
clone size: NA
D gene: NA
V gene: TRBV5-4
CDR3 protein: CASSLAGVGGNTIYF
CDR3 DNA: TGTGCCAGCAGCTTGGCTGGGGTAGGGGGAAACACCATATATTTT

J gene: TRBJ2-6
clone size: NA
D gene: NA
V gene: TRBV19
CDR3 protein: CASSIRSVVRPSGANVLTF
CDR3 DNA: TGTGCCAGTAGTATCAGATCGGTTGTAAGACCCTCTGGGGCCAACGTCCTGACTTTC

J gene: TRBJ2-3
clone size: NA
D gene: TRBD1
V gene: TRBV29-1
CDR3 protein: CSAQGVPTDTQYF
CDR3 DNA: TGCAGCGCCCAGGGGGTCCCCACAGATACGCAGTATTTT

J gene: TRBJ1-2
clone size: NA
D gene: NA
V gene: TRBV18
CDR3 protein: CASSPGAERNYGYTF
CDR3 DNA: TGTGCCAGCTCACCAGGGGCCGAACGTAACTATGGCTACACCTTC

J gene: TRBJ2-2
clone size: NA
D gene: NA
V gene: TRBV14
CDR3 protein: CASSQGNGIFGTGELFF
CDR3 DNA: TGTGCCAGCAGCCAAGGGAACGGGATCTTTGGGACCGGGGAGCTGTTTTTT

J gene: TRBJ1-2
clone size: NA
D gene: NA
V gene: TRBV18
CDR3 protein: CASSPSRDNYGYTF
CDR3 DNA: TGTGCCAGCTCACCGTCTAGGGACAACTATGGCTACACCTTC

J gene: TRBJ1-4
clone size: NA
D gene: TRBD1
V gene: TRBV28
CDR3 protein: CASSMSGTGIEKLFF
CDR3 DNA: TGTGCCAGCAGCATGTCCGGGACAGGGATTGAAAAACTGTTTTTT

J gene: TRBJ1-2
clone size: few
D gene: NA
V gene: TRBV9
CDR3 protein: CASSVAAGAYGYTF
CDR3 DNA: TGTGCCAGCAGCGTAGCGGCAGGGGCCTATGGCTACACCTTC

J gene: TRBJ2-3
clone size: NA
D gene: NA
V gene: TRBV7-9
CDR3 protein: CASSKLRGGLSTDTQYF
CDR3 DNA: TGTGCCAGCAGCAAATTAAGGGGGGGCTTAAGCACAGATACGCAGTATTTT

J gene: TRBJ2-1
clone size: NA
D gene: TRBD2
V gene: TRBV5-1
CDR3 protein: CASSQQVAGLLLNNEQFF
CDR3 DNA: TGCGCCAGCAGCCAGCAGGTAGCGGGGCTTCTTTTAAACAATGAGCAGTTCTTC

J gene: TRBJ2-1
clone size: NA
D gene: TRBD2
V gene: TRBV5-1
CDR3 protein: CASSLEGSGRNEQFF
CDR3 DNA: TGCGCCAGCAGCTTGGAAGGTAGCGGGAGAAATGAGCAGTTCTTC

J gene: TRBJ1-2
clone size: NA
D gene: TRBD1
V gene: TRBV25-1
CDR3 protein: CASSETGDYGYTF
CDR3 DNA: TGTGCCAGCAGTGAAACAGGGGACTATGGCTACACCTTC

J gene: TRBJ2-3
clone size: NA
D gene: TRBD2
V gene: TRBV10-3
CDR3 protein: CAISSIAGGPTDTQYF
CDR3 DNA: TGTGCCATCAGTAGTATAGCGGGAGGCCCCACAGATACGCAGTATTTT

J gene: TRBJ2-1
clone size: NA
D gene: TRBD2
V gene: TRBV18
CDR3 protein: CASRLAGREWDEQFF
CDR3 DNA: TGTGCCAGCCGACTAGCCGGGAGGGAATGGGATGAGCAGTTCTTC

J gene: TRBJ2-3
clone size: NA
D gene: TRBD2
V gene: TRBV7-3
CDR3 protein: CASSLLGAGGTDTQYF
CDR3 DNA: TGTGCCAGCAGCTTGCTTGGGGCGGGGGGCACAGATACGCAGTATTTT

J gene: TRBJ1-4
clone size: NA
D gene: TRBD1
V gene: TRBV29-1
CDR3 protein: CSATDRVNNEKLFF
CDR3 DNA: TGCAGCGCCACGGACAGGGTCAATAATGAAAAACTGTTTTTT

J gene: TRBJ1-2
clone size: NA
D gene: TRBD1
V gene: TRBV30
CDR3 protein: CALGQGGYGYTF
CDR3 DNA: TGTGCCCTTGGACAGGGAGGCTATGGCTACACCTTC

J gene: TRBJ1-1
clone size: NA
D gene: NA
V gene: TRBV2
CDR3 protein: CASTQGTAFF
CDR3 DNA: TGTGCCAGCACACAGGGTACGGCTTTCTTT

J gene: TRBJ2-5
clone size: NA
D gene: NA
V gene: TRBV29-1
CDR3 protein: CSVGNGLQETQYF
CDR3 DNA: TGCAGCGTTGGTAACGGACTCCAAGAGACCCAGTACTTC

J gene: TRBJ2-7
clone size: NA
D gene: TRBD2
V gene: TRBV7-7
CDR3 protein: CASSKGTSEKQYF
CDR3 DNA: TGTGCTAGCAGTAAGGGGACTAGCGAAAAGCAGTACTTC

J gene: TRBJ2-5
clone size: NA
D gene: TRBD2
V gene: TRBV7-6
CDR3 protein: CASSLGPLAGVGETQYF
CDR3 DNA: TGTGCCAGCAGCTTAGGCCCCTTAGCGGGAGTGGGGGAGACCCAGTACTTC

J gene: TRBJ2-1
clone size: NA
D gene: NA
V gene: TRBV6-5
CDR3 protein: CASSPRIGNNEQFF
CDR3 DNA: TGTGCCAGCAGCCCACGAATTGGTAACAATGAGCAGTTCTTC

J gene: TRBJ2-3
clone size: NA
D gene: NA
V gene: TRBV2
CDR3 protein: CASLSGSLADTQYF
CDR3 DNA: TGTGCCAGCCTTAGCGGTTCACTAGCAGATACGCAGTATTTT

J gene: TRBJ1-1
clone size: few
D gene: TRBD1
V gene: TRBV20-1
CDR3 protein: CSAEGQGGTFF
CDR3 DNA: TGCAGTGCTGAGGGACAGGGGGGGACTTTCTTT

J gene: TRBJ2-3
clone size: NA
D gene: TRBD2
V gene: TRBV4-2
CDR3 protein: CASSTSPSVGELAADTQYF
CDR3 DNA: TGTGCCAGCAGCACAAGCCCAAGTGTGGGGGAACTAGCGGCAGATACGCAGTATTTT

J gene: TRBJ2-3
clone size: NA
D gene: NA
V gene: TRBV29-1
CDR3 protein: CSVDVGGSTDTQYF
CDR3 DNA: TGCAGCGTTGACGTCGGCGGGTCTACAGATACGCAGTATTTT

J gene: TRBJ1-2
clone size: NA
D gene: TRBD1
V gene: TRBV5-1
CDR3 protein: CASSSDGTGYGYTF
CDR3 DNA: TGCGCCAGCAGCTCCGATGGGACAGGTTATGGCTACACCTTC

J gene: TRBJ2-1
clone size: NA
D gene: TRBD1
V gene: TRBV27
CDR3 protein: CASSLDRGRINEQFF
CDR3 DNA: TGTGCCAGCAGCCTAGACAGGGGGCGGATCAATGAGCAGTTCTTC

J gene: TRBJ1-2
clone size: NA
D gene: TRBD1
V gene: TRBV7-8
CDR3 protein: CASSANRGYTF
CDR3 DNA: TGTGCCAGCAGCGCCAACAGGGGTTACACCTTC

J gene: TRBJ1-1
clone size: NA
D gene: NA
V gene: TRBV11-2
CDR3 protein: CASSSAVEAFF
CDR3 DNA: TGTGCCAGCAGCTCCGCGGTTGAAGCTTTCTTT

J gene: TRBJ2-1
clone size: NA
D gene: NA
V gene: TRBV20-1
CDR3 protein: CSEAVGNEQFF
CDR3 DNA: TGCAGTGAAGCGGTCGGTAATGAGCAGTTCTTC

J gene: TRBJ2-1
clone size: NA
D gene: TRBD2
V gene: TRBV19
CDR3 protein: CASSYDPNSGGSYNEQFF
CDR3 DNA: TGTGCCAGTAGCTACGACCCGAATAGCGGGGGGTCCTACAATGAGCAGTTCTTC

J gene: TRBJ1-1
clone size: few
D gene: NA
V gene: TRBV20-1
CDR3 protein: CSALDGARAFF
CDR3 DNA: TGCAGTGCTTTGGACGGAGCTAGGGCTTTCTTT

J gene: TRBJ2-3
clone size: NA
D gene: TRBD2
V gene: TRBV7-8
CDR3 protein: CASSFERLAGPGKYF
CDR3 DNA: TGTGCCAGCAGCTTTGAGAGACTAGCGGGGCCCGGCAAGTATTTT

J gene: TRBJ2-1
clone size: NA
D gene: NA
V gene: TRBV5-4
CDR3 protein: CASRPNKVPYNEQFF
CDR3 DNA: TGTGCCAGCAGGCCGAACAAAGTCCCCTACAATGAGCAGTTCTTC

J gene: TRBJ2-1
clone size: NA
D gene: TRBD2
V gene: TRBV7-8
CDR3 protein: CASSLGLGLAGENEQFF
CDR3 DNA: TGTGCCAGCAGCTTAGGTTTGGGTCTAGCGGGAGAAAATGAGCAGTTCTTC

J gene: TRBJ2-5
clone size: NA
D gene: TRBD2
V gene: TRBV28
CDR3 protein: CASSSSGGKGETQYF
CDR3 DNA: TGTGCCAGCAGCTCCTCGGGGGGTAAGGGAGAGACCCAGTACTTC

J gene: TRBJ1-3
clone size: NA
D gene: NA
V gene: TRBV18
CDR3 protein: CASSYLALSSGNTIYF
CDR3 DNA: TGTGCCAGCTCCTACCTGGCGTTGAGCTCTGGAAACACCATATATTTT

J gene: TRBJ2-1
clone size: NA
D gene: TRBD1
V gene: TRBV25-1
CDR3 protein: CASSVPGQYNEQFF
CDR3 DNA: TGTGCCAGCAGTGTCCCGGGACAGTACAATGAGCAGTTCTTC

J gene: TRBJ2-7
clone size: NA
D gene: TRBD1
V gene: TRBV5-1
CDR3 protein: CASSFDRGWKEQYF
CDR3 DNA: TGCGCCAGCAGCTTCGACAGGGGATGGAAAGAGCAGTACTTC

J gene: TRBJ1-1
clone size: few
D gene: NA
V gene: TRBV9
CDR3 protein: CASSVEWVSGSEAFF
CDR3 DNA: TGTGCCAGCAGCGTAGAGTGGGTTTCTGGGAGTGAAGCTTTCTTT

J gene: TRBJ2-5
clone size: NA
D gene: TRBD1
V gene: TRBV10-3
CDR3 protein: CAIRGTGLTQETQYF
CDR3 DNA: TGTGCCATCAGAGGGACAGGGTTGACCCAAGAGACCCAGTACTTC

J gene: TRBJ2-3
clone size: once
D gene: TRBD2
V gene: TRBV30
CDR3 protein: CAWSGAGGTDTQYF
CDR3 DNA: TGTGCCTGGAGTGGGGCGGGAGGAACAGATACGCAGTATTTT

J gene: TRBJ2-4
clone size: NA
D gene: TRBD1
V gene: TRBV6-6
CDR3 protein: CASQDRGLILNIQYF
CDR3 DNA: TGTGCCAGCCAAGACAGGGGGCTGATTTTGAACATTCAGTACTTC

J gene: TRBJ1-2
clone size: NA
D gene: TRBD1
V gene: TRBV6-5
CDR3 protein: CASRQGGTPNYGYTF
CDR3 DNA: TGTGCCAGCAGACAGGGGGGGACGCCTAACTATGGCTACACCTTC

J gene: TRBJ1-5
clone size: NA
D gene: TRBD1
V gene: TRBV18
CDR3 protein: CASSQNRGGQPQHF
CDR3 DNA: TGTGCCAGCTCCCAGAACAGGGGGGGTCAGCCCCAGCATTTT

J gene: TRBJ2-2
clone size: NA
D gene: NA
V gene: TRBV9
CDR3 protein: CASSVGGDTGELFF
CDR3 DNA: TGTGCCAGCAGCGTGGGGGGAGACACCGGGGAGCTGTTTTTT